Listed here are 11 T cell receptor beta chains from one sample, sequenced in a study of T cell clones after liver transplantation. Sequencing used immunoSEQ multiplex PCR; TCRdb keeps in-frame clones, though not all of them. The table includes fewer than 45,000 clones, about 86% detected once. Material: CD4+ T cells from blood, obtained 24 months after liver transplant. The receptors shown here come from a human patient who received a liver transplant. Some T cells may be transferred from the graft donor.

The V and J genes are TRBV7-7 and TRBJ2-2, with 7 bases aligning to TRBD1. Germline V gene lookup returns CDR1 SSHAT and CDR2 FNYEAQ (reference sequence). V gave up 5 bases and J gave up 5 bases; unmatched junction bases: 5. The CDR3 runs 14 residues. The CDR3 reads CASSLDRATGELFF. For the CDR3, the DNA is TGTGCCAGCAGCCTCGACAGGGCAACCGGGGAGCTGTTTTTT.

This chain connects TRBV19 to TRBJ2-3; TRBD1 or TRBD2 may be the D gene (5 bases each). Deletions cut 4 bases from V and 3 bases from J, with 17 bases between. The CDR3 spans 16 residues. The germline V gene has CDR1 LNHDA and CDR2 SQIVND (reference sequence). For the CDR3, the DNA is TGTGCCAGTAGTAGGGACCACCGTGAGGGGACAGATACGCAGTATTTT. Its translation: CASSRDHREGTDTQYF.

The chain uses TRBV27 and TRBJ2-3, with D tentatively TRBD1 (5 bases). The V end was cut by 6 bases, the J end by 0 bases, with 16 bases between. The CDR3 length is 16 residues. Germline CDR1 MNHEY, CDR2 SMNVEV (reference sequence). The CDR3 DNA follows: TGTGCCAGCAGGCCGACAGCTAGTATTAGCACAGATACGCAGTATTTT. Protein sequence: CASRPTASISTDTQYF.

The chain recombines TRBV29-1 with TRBJ2-7, with 12 nucleotides matching TRBD2. The CDR3 is made up of 13 amino acids. V dropped 7 bases and J dropped 2; count of bases not matched to a gene: 3. Germline V lookup: CDR1 SQVTM, CDR2 ANQGSEA. The CDR3 protein is CSDRTSGTYEQYF. The CDR3 DNA is TGCAGCGACCGGACTAGCGGGACCTACGAGCAGTACTTC.

This clone has only a few counts. The chain links TRBV27 to TRBJ2-3; the match to TRBD2 covers 11 bases. Germline trimming cut 4 bases from V and 12 bases from J; bases unmatched to any gene: 12. The germline V gene has CDR1 MNHEY and CDR2 SMNVEV (reference sequence). CDR3 length equals 15 residues. The CDR3 loop is CASSSHASGGFLQYF. CDR3 DNA sequence: TGTGCCAGCAGTTCCCACGCTAGCGGGGGGTTCCTTCAGTATTTT.

The chain couples TRBV5-1 to TRBJ1-2; D is unclear. Trimming took 0 bases from V and 8 from J, leaving 11 bases between them. CDR1 is SGHRS, CDR2 YFSETQ, per germline. The CDR3 runs to 13 residues. CDR3 amino acids: CASSLEVPLGYTF. The CDR3 nucleotides read TGCGCCAGCAGCTTGGAAGTGCCTCTGGGCTACACCTTC.

This clone came up a few times. The chain combines TRBV5-6 with TRBJ1-2; D gene unclear. V lost 0 bases, J lost 3 bases, and 0 bases lay in between. CDR3 length: 11 residues. From germline, CDR1 is SGHDT and CDR2 YYEEEE. The CDR3 sequence is CASSLDYGYTF. CDR3 nucleotide sequence: TGTGCCAGCAGCTTGGACTATGGCTACACCTTC.

The chain couples TRBV7-2 to TRBJ1-2, with D hard to call. This CDR3 region has 11 residues. Trimming stripped 2 bases from V and 6 bases from J, with 4 bases between. The germline gives CDR1 SGHTA, CDR2 FQGNSA. The CDR3 region is CASSLSHGYTF. The CDR3 DNA reads as TGTGCCAGCAGCTTATCACATGGCTACACCTTC.

This chain connects TRBV27 to TRBJ1-1; D might be TRBD1 (5 bases). V lost 6 bases to trimming and J lost 4 bases, with 18 bases between them. CDR1 and CDR2 (germline): MNHEY, SMNVEV (reference sequence). This CDR3 has 15 amino acids. CDR3 protein: CASRADRRGSTEAFF. For the CDR3, the DNA is TGTGCCAGCAGAGCAGACCGGCGGGGGAGCACTGAAGCTTTCTTT.

Only one count was recorded for this clone. This CDR3 reads CASSLGLQGLPQETQYF. For the CDR3, the DNA is TGCGCCAGCAGCTTGGGGCTACAGGGACTACCCCAAGAGACCCAGTACTTC. The rearrangement joins TRBV5-1 to TRBJ2-5, with a weak D call TRBD2 (7 bases). The CDR3 is 17 amino acids. The germline V gene encodes CDR1 SGHRS and CDR2 YFSETQ. Deletions cut 0 bases from V and 1 base from J, with 16 bases between.

This sequence joins TRBV7-9 and TRBJ1-1; TRBD1 aligns across 7 bases. The CDR3 extends over 13 amino acids. V dropped 5 bases and J dropped 7; count of bases not matched to a gene: 7. Germline CDR1 and CDR2: SEHNR and FQNEAQ (reference sequence). The CDR3 protein is CASSRDRDIEAFF. CDR3 DNA sequence: TGTGCCAGCAGCCGTGACAGGGACATTGAAGCTTTCTTT.